The clone carrying this T cell receptor beta chain was detected only a few times. Antigen: not known. This record belongs to a study of T cells after yellow fever vaccination. Study summary: Preparation of fractions with low cell numbers was performed using SMART-Seq v4 Ultra Low Input.

Study conclusions and caveats: Booster samples showed a return of most primary-vaccination clones (about 97% CD4, 85% to 90% CD8). Repertoires obtained by FACS sorting could include abundant clonotypes that entered as contaminants from the bulk population.

From the 5' RACE reads, TCRdb called clonotypes with MiXCR, one entry per CDR3 protein. The sample lists under 400,000 distinct CDR3 sequences; around 10% were seen once. V shed 2 bases and J shed 2 bases, with 17 bases lying between them. Germline V gene sequence: CDR1 SEHNR, CDR2 FQNEAQ (reference sequence). The CDR3 is 17 residues long. The sequence was collected from a man aged 18 to 29 who received the YFV17D yellow fever vaccine. The rearrangement uses TRBV7-9 and TRBJ2-3; D uncertain. The sequencing here drew on PBMCs, taken on the day of the first yellow fever vaccination. CDR3 bases: TGTGCCAGCAGCTTAACGCGACCCACCCGACTCACAGATACGCAGTATTTT. It encodes CASSLTRPTRLTDTQYF.